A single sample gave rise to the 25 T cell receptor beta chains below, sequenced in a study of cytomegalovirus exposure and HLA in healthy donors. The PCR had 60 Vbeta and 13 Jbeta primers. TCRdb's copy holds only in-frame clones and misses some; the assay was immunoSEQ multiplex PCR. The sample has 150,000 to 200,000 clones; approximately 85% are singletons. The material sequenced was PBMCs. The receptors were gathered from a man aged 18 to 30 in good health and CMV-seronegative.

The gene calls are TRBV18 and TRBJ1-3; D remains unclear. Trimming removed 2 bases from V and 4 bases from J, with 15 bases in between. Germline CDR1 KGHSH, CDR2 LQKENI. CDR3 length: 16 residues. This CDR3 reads CASSPTRTDSGNTIYF. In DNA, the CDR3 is TGTGCCAGCTCACCAACGAGGACTGACTCCGGAAACACCATATATTTT.

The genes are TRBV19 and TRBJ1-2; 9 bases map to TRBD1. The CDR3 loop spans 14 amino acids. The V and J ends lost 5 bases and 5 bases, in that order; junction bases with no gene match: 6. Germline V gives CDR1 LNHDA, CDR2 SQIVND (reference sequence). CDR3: CASSEGTGTYGYTF. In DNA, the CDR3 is TGTGCCAGTAGTGAGGGGACAGGGACATATGGCTACACCTTC.

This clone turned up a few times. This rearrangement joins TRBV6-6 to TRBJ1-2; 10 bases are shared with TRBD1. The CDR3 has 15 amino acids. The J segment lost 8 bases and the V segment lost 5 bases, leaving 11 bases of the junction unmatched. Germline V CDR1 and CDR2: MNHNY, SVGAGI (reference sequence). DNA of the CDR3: TGTGCCAGCAGTCTATCCGGGACAGGGGAGTACGGCTACACCTTC. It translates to CASSLSGTGEYGYTF.

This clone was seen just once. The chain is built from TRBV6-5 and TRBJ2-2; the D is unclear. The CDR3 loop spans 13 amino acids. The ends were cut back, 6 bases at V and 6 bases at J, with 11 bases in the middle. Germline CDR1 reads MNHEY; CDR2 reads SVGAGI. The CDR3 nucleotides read TGTGCCAGCAGCCCGAGGCCGGCCGGGGAGCTGTTTTTT. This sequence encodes CASSPRPAGELFF.

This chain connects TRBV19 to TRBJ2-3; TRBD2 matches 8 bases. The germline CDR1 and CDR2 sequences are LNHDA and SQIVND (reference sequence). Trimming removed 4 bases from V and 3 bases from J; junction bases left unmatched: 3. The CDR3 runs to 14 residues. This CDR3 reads CASSTQRGTDTQYF. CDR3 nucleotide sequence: TGTGCCAGTAGTACACAGCGGGGGACAGATACGCAGTATTTT.

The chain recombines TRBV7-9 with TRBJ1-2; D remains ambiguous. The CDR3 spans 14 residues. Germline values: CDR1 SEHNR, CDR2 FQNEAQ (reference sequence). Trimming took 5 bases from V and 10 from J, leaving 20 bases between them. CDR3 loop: CASSRNSQVGDYTF. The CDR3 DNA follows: TGTGCCAGCAGCCGAAACTCCCAAGTCGGAGACTACACCTTC.

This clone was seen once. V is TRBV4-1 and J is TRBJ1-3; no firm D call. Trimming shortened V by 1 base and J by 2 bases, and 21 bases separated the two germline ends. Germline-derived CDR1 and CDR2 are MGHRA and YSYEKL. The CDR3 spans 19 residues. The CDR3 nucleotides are TGCGCCAGCAGCCAAGGGGAGGGAAGAGGAACTCAACCTGGAAACACCATATATTTT. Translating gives CASSQGEGRGTQPGNTIYF.

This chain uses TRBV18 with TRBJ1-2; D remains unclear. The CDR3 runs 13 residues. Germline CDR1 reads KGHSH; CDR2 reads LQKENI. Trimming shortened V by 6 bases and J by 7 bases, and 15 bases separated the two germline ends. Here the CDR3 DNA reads TGTGCCAGCTCCCCCGGGGAATACGGTGGCTACACCTTC. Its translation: CASSPGEYGGYTF. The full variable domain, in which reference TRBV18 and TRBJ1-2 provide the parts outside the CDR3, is NAGVMQNPRHLVRRRGQEARLRCSPMKGHSHVYWYRQLPEEGLKFMVYLQKENIIDESGMPKERFSAEFPKEGPSILRIQQVVRGDSAAYFCASSPGEYGGYTFGSGTRLTVV.

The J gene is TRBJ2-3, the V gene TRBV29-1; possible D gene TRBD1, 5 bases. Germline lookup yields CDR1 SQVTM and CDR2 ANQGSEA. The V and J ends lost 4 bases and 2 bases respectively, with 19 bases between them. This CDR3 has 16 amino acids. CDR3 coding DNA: TGCAGCGTTGCCCGAAGGGGTGAATGGGTCACAGATACGCAGTATTTT. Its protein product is CSVARRGEWVTDTQYF.

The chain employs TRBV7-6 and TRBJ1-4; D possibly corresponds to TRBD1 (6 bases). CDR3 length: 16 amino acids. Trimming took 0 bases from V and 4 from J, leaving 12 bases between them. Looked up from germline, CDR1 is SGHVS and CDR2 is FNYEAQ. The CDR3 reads CASSLAPDRVNEKLFF. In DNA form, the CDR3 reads TGTGCCAGCAGCTTAGCCCCGGACAGAGTTAATGAAAAACTGTTTTTT.

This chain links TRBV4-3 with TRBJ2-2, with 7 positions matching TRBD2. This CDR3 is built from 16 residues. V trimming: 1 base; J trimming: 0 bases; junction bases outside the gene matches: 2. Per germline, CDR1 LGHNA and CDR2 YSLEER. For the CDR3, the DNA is TGCGCCAGCAGCCAAGGGCTAGCGGCGAACACCGGGGAGCTGTTTTTT. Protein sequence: CASSQGLAANTGELFF.

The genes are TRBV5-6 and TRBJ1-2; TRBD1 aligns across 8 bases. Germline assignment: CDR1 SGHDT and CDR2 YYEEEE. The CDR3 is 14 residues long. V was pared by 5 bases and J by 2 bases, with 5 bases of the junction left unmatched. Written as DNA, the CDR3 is TGTGCCAGCAGGGTACGACAGGGGAACTATGGCTACACCTTC. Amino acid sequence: CASRVRQGNYGYTF.

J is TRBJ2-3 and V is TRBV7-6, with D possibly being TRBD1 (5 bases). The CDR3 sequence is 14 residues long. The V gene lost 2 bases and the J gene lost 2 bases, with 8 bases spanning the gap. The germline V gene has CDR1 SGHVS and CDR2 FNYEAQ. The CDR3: CASSLKGFTDTQYF. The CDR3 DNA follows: TGTGCCAGCAGCTTAAAGGGGTTCACAGATACGCAGTATTTT.

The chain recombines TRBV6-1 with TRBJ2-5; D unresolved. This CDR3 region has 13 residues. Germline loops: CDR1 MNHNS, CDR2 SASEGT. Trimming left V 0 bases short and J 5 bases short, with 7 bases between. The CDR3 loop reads CASSEAFRETQYF. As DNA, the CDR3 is TGTGCCAGCAGTGAAGCATTCAGGGAGACCCAGTACTTC.

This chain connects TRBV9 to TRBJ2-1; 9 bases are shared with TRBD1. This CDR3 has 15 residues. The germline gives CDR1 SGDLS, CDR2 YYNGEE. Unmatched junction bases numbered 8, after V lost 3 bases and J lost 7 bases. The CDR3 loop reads CASSDRQGVTNEQFF. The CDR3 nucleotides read TGTGCCAGCAGCGACCGACAGGGGGTTACTAATGAGCAGTTCTTC.

CDR3 loop: CASSVGSGTDISYEQYF. CDR3 in DNA: TGTGCCAGCAGCGTAGGTTCCGGGACAGACATTTCCTACGAGCAGTACTTC. The rearrangement links TRBV9 to TRBJ2-7; TRBD1 matches 7 bases. Germline V lookup: CDR1 SGDLS, CDR2 YYNGEE. This CDR3 spans 17 amino acids. Unmatched junction bases numbered 10, after V lost 0 bases and J lost 1 base.

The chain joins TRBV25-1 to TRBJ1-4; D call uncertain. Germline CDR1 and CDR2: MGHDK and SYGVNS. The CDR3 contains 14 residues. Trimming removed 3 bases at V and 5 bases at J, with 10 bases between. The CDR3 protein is CASSDKRQNEKLFF. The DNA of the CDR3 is TGTGCCAGCAGTGACAAGCGGCAAAATGAAAAACTGTTTTTT.

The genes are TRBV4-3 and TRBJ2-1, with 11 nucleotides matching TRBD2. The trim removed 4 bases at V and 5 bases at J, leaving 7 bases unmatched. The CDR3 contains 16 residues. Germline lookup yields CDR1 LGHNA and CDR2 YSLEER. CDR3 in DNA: TGCGCCAGCAGCCCATTAGCGGGGGGGGCTCACAATGAGCAGTTCTTC. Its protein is CASSPLAGGAHNEQFF.

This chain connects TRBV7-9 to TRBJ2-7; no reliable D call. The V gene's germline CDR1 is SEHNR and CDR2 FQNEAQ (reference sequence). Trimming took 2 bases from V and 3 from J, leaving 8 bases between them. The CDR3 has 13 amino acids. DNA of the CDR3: TGTGCCAGCAGCTTAAACAGTTACTACGAGCAGTACTTC. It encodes CASSLNSYYEQYF.

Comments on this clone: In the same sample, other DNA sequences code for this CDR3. The CDR3 loop reads CASSSRDRAYEQYF. The CDR3 nucleotides read TGTGCCAGCAGTTCCCGGGACAGGGCCTACGAGCAGTACTTC. The chain carries TRBV27 and TRBJ2-7; 9 positions agree with TRBD1. CDR3 length: 14 residues. V shed 4 bases, J shed 2 bases, and the junction held 3 bases outside the gene matches. Germline V gene sequence: CDR1 MNHEY, CDR2 SMNVEV (reference sequence).

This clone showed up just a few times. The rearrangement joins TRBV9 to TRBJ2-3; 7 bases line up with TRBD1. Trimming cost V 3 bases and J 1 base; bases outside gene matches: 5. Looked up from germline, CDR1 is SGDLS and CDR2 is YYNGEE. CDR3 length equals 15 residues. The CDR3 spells CASSDRGRGTDTQYF. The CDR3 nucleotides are TGTGCCAGCAGCGACAGGGGACGGGGCACAGATACGCAGTATTTT.

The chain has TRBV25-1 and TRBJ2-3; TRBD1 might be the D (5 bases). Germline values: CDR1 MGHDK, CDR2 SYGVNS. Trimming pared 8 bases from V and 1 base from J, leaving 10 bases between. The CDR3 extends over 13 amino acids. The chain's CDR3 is CASLQAGTDTQYF. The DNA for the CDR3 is TGTGCCAGCTTACAGGCCGGCACAGATACGCAGTATTTT.

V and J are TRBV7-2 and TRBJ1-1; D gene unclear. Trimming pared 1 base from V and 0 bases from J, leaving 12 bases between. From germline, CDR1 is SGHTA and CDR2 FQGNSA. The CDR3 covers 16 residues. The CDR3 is CASSLGGAEMNTEAFF. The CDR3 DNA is TGTGCCAGCAGCTTAGGAGGTGCTGAGATGAACACTGAAGCTTTCTTT.

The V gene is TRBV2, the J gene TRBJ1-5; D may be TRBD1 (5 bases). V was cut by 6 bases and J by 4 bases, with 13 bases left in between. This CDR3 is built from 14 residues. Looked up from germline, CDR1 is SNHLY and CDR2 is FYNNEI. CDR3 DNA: TGTGCCAGCAGCAGTGGGGGGGGAAATCAGCCCCAGCATTTT. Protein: CASSSGGGNQPQHF.

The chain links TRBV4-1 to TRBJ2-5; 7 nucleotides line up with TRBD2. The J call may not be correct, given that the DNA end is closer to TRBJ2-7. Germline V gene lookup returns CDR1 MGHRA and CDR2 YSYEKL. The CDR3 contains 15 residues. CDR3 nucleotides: TGCGCCAGCAGCCAAACCGGGAGACTAGCTTACGAGCAGTACTTC. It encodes CASSQTGRLAYEQYF.